The 28 T cell receptor beta chains given below trace back to one sample, sequenced in a study of blood T cells in healthy people across ages (dated by TCRdb to the mid-2010s). The protocol used for the library was 5' RACE. Instrument on record: Illumina HiSeq 2500. A second PCR of about 7 to 12 cycles was run with a J-beta primer mix and a sample-barcoded 5' primer. Starting from the raw public reads, TCRdb applied fastp trimming at Q25, assembled clones with MiXCR and retained in-frame beta chains. Each CDR3 protein gets just one entry, which takes the most common genes and DNA from the rows behind it. For this sample there are approximately 700,000 distinct CDR3 sequences; about 30% appear just once. The ten top clones hold 15% of the sample. The sequenced sample was blood. The source is a woman aged 80 or over in good health. Donor details come from another sample of the same person, matched by shared clones.

This clonotype has ten or more counts. The CDR3 DNA reads TGTGCCAGCAGCTCCCGGGGGGTCGGTTACAATGAGCAGTTCTTC. Amino acids: CASSSRGVGYNEQFF. This chain connects TRBV7-3 to TRBJ2-1; 7 nucleotides align to TRBD2. V was pared by 4 bases and J by 4 bases, with 7 bases of the junction left unmatched. CDR3 length equals 15 residues. From germline, CDR1 is SGHTA and CDR2 FQGTGA.

This clonotype was observed many times. This chain links TRBV12-3 or TRBV12-4 with TRBJ2-3; 7 bases match TRBD1. Unmatched junction bases numbered 5, after V lost 4 bases and J lost 10 bases. This CDR3 region has 12 residues. CDR3 residues: CASSSDRVAQYF. The CDR3 DNA follows: TGTGCCAGCAGTTCCGACAGGGTGGCGCAGTATTTT.

This clonotype was seen ten or more times. J is TRBJ1-5 and V is TRBV7-2, with a possible D match to TRBD1 (5 bases). The CDR3 is 15 residues long. V was pared by 5 bases and J by 1 base, with 12 bases between. Germline-derived CDR1 and CDR2 are SGHTA and FQGNSA. The CDR3 is CASSLWDGSNQPQHF. The CDR3 DNA reads TGTGCCAGCAGCCTGTGGGACGGGAGCAATCAGCCCCAGCATTTT.

The chain combines TRBV11-2 with TRBJ2-1; TRBD2 matches 9 bases. Losses at the gene ends were 1 base for V and 2 bases for J; bases not matched to a gene: 18. This CDR3 is 21 amino acids long. CDR1 is SGHAT, CDR2 FQNNGV, per germline. CDR3 in amino acids: CASSLGGLGSGRPPPYNEQFF. For the CDR3, the DNA is TGTGCCAGCAGCTTAGGGGGGCTTGGTAGCGGGAGACCGCCTCCCTACAATGAGCAGTTCTTC.

The chain combines TRBV6-1 with TRBJ1-5; no clear D gene. Germline CDR1 reads MNHNS; CDR2 reads SASEGT. The CDR3 extends over 13 amino acids. V was trimmed by 4 bases and J by 5 bases, leaving 9 bases between them. CDR3 amino acids: CASSGGRDQPQHF. CDR3 bases: TGTGCCAGCAGTGGCGGCAGAGATCAGCCCCAGCATTTT.

This clonotype was detected ten times or more. The rearrangement uses TRBV29-1 and TRBJ2-4; 7 positions match TRBD1. This CDR3 has 14 residues. V dropped 7 bases and J dropped 2; count of bases not matched to a gene: 8. CDR1 SQVTM and CDR2 ANQGSEA come from the germline V gene. As DNA, the CDR3 is TGCAGCGGGGTGATAGGGGGCCCCAAAAACATTCAGTACTTC. Translated, it gives CSGVIGGPKNIQYF.

A word on this clonotype: This CDR3 fails to terminate in the conserved phenylalanine or tryptophan, so it likely reflects a read error. The chain uses TRBV15 and TRBJ2-2; 12 positions agree with TRBD2. Germline V gene sequence: CDR1 LNHNV, CDR2 YYDKDF (reference sequence). The junction had 9 bases not matched to a gene; V was cut back by 5 bases and J by 5 bases. The CDR3 consists of 17 residues. DNA for the CDR3: TGTGCCACCAGCGGGAAGCCTAGCGGGGGGGCGACCGGGGAGCTGTTTTGT. This translates into CATSGKPSGGATGELFC.

In this sample, this clonotype turned up many times. The V and J genes are TRBV27 and TRBJ2-3, with D unclear. The germline V gene has CDR1 MNHEY and CDR2 SMNVEV (reference sequence). V was clipped by 2 bases and J by 4 bases, with 10 bases between them. The CDR3 totals 14 residues. The CDR3 region is CASSLNLVADTQYF. As DNA, the CDR3 is TGTGCCAGCAGTTTAAACCTAGTCGCAGATACGCAGTATTTT.

The CDR3 DNA is TGCAGTGCTAGACCCCCGCCGGGGTCCACCTACGAGCAGTACTTC. This translates into CSARPPPGSTYEQYF. The chain uses TRBV20-1 and TRBJ2-7, with D possibly being TRBD2 (5 bases). The germline V gene has CDR1 DFQATT and CDR2 SNEGSKA (reference sequence). The CDR3 sequence is 15 residues long. V was pared by 2 bases and J by 2 bases, with 16 bases between.

This clonotype was seen ten or more times. The V call is TRBV4-3, the J call TRBJ1-2; no clear D. CDR3 length: 15 amino acids. Deletions cut 0 bases from V and 3 bases from J, with 11 bases between. Germline V lookup: CDR1 LGHNA, CDR2 YSLEER. The DNA of the CDR3 is TGCGCCAGCAGCCAAGATCTCGAGGCTTACTATGGCTACACCTTC. Translation gives CASSQDLEAYYGYTF.

This clonotype was detected ten times or more. The chain employs TRBV20-1 and TRBJ2-3; 8 bases fit TRBD2. CDR3 size: 14 residues. Trimming removed 6 bases from V and 2 bases from J; junction bases left unmatched: 7. Germline V gene lookup returns CDR1 DFQATT and CDR2 SNEGSKA (reference sequence). The CDR3 coding sequence is TGCAGTGCCAGGGCGGGGGGAAACACAGATACGCAGTATTTT. Amino acids: CSARAGGNTDTQYF.

V is TRBV5-6 and J is TRBJ1-2; no definite D call. There are 14 residues in the CDR3. The ends were cut back, 4 bases at V and 8 bases at J, with 18 bases in the middle. The germline CDR1 and CDR2 sequences are SGHDT and YYEEEE. In DNA, the CDR3 is TGTGCCAGCAGCGACGGGTATGTCGGAGGCGGCTACACCTTC. Translation: CASSDGYVGGGYTF.

This clonotype showed up many times. This sequence joins TRBV5-6 and TRBJ2-3; 7 positions agree with TRBD2. The V gene end was trimmed by 4 bases and the J gene end by 2 bases; junction bases not matched to a gene: 7. Germline-derived CDR1 and CDR2 are SGHDT and YYEEEE. The CDR3 consists of 15 residues. The CDR3 region is CASSPGGTNTDTQYF. In DNA form, the CDR3 reads TGTGCCAGCAGCCCAGGTGGGACTAACACAGATACGCAGTATTTT. Full variable domain (missing parts from reference TRBV5-6 and TRBJ2-3): DAGVTQSPTHLIKTRGQQVTLRCSPKSGHDTVSWYQQALGQGPQFIFQYYEEEERQRGNFPDRFSGHQFPNYSSELNVNALLLGDSALYLCASSPGGTNTDTQYFGPGTRLTVL.

This clonotype was seen only a few times. This chain uses TRBV6-5 with TRBJ2-3, with D uncertain. The V gene's germline CDR1 is MNHEY and CDR2 SVGAGI. The CDR3 spans 16 residues. V lost 6 bases to trimming and J lost 8 bases, with 24 bases between them. The CDR3 loop is CASSPSVWPVTITQYF. DNA for the CDR3: TGTGCCAGCAGCCCTTCAGTCTGGCCCGTCACGATTACGCAGTATTTT.

Notes on this clonotype: A much larger clone differs from this one at a single base, so this may be a read error. The CDR3 coding sequence is TGCGCCGGCAGACGGGACGCCGGGGAGCAGTACTTC. It translates to CAGRRDAGEQYF. The gene calls are TRBV5-1 and TRBJ2-7; the D call may be TRBD1 or TRBD2 (5 bases each). Germline values: CDR1 SGHRS, CDR2 YFSETQ. The length of the CDR3 is 12 residues.

The table lists this clonotype with many counts. V is TRBV29-1 and J is TRBJ2-7; D is uncertain. The CDR3 is 11 amino acids. The V gene's germline CDR1 is SQVTM and CDR2 ANQGSEA. V gave up 7 bases and J gave up 5 bases, with 12 bases separating them. The CDR3 DNA reads TGCAGCGGAGGAAAAGGACACGAGCAGTACTTC. It is translated as CSGGKGHEQYF.

The chain carries TRBV13 and TRBJ2-3, with a tentative D call TRBD1 (6 bases). Trimming left V 5 bases short and J 2 bases short, with 11 bases between. The CDR3 covers 14 residues. Germline-derived CDR1 and CDR2 are PRHDT and FYEKMQ (reference sequence). CDR3 sequence reads: CASSRDRLTDTQYF. CDR3 sequence (DNA): TGTGCCAGCAGCCGCGACAGGCTCACAGATACGCAGTATTTT.

The chain uses TRBV12-3 or TRBV12-4 and TRBJ2-7; tentatively, D is TRBD1 (8 bases). V dropped 7 bases and J dropped 3 bases, with 16 bases sitting between them. The CDR3 spans 14 residues. For the CDR3, the DNA is TGTGCCAGCACCAGCGGGACAGGTTTCTACGAGCAGTACTTC. Translating gives CASTSGTGFYEQYF.

V usage is TRBV6-5 and J usage is TRBJ2-4; D is undetermined. Between the trimmed V and J ends, which lost 7 bases and 0 bases, there was a span of 16 bases. This CDR3 is built from 16 residues. CDR1 is MNHEY, CDR2 SVGAGI, per germline. The CDR3 sequence: CASTAGSLGAKNIQYF. CDR3 coding DNA: TGTGCCAGCACCGCAGGTTCCTTGGGAGCCAAAAACATTCAGTACTTC.

This clonotype was recorded many times. The rearrangement joins TRBV20-1 to TRBJ1-2; unclear D gene. V dropped 0 bases and J dropped 0 bases, with 14 bases sitting between them. Germline-derived CDR1 and CDR2 are DFQATT and SNEGSKA (reference sequence). The CDR3 contains 16 residues. The DNA of the CDR3 is TGCAGTGCTAGAGATCTAGAGCAGACCGCTAACTATGGCTACACCTTC. Translation gives CSARDLEQTANYGYTF.

The chain is built from TRBV5-1 and TRBJ1-3; perhaps TRBD1 as D (6 bases). This CDR3 has 12 residues. The germline V gene encodes CDR1 SGHRS and CDR2 YFSETQ. With 4 bases removed from V and 4 bases from J, the gap between germline ends came to 6 bases. This CDR3 is CASSDRGNTIYF. DNA for the CDR3: TGCGCCAGCAGCGACAGGGGAAACACCATATATTTT.

This sequence joins TRBV5-1 and TRBJ2-5; D could derive from TRBD1 or TRBD2 (5 bases each). Germline V gives CDR1 SGHRS, CDR2 YFSETQ. V lost 5 bases and J 6 bases, leaving 17 bases between the germline ends. This CDR3 is built from 14 residues. This CDR3 reads CASSSGAPEQTQYF. CDR3 in DNA: TGCGCCAGCAGTTCCGGGGCTCCCGAACAGACCCAGTACTTC.

This rearrangement joins TRBV18 to TRBJ1-6, with D unclear. Trimming stripped 0 bases from V and 0 bases from J, with 6 bases between. Germline V gene sequence: CDR1 KGHSH, CDR2 LQKENI. The CDR3 has 16 amino acids. In nucleotides, the CDR3 is TGTGCCAGCTCACCACCGTCCAGCTCCTATAATTCACCCCTCCACTTT. Translated: CASSPPSSSYNSPLHF.

The rearrangement links TRBV27 to TRBJ1-2; 8 positions match TRBD1. CDR3 length: 14 residues. Germline V lookup: CDR1 MNHEY, CDR2 SMNVEV (reference sequence). V lost 6 bases to trimming and J lost 4 bases; unmatched junction nucleotides: 7. Written as DNA, the CDR3 is TGTGCCAGCAGCCGGGACAGGTTATCCTATGGCTACACCTTC. It codes for CASSRDRLSYGYTF.

This clonotype was counted ten times or more. The genes are TRBV12-3 or TRBV12-4 and TRBJ2-5; D remains ambiguous. The CDR3 length is 14 residues. V was clipped by 5 bases and J by 9 bases, with 19 bases between them. Here the CDR3 reads CASSTRTGRFAQYF. For the CDR3, the DNA is TGTGCCAGCAGTACCCGGACCGGGCGGTTTGCCCAGTACTTC.

This clonotype has ten or more counts. The chain has TRBV5-1 and TRBJ2-5; D not resolved. This CDR3 has 15 residues. Trimming took off 0 bases at V and 3 bases at J, with 12 bases between the two ends. Germline V gene lookup returns CDR1 SGHRS and CDR2 YFSETQ. CDR3 residues: CASSLEAGRKETQYF. CDR3 sequence (DNA): TGCGCCAGCAGCTTGGAGGCAGGCCGAAAAGAGACCCAGTACTTC.

This clonotype was counted ten times or more. The J gene is TRBJ2-3, the V gene TRBV4-2; 14 bases agree with TRBD2. The junction had 3 bases not matched to a gene; V was cut back by 4 bases and J by 0 bases. CDR1 and CDR2 from the germline V gene are LGHNA and YNFKEQ. This CDR3 contains 17 residues. Written as DNA, the CDR3 is TGTGCCAGCAGCCCCCGACTAGCGGGGGGGAGCACAGATACGCAGTATTTT. It translates to CASSPRLAGGSTDTQYF.

This clonotype was observed at least ten times. The rearrangement joins TRBV6-5 to TRBJ2-1; 9 bases match TRBD1. Germline V CDR1 and CDR2: MNHEY, SVGAGI. The CDR3 runs to 16 residues. V dropped 0 bases and J dropped 6; count of bases not matched to a gene: 6. This CDR3 reads CASSYSGTGFRNEQFF. The CDR3 nucleotides read TGTGCCAGCAGTTACTCGGGGACAGGGTTTCGCAATGAGCAGTTCTTC.